This entry lists 8 T cell receptor beta chains sequenced from one sample in a study of blood T cell repertoires in COVID-19. Profiled with immunoSEQ multiplex PCR; TCRdb holds only in-frame clones, not every one. The sample shows some 200,000 clones, around three quarters of them seen only once. The sequencing sample was made of peripheral blood. These receptors were collected from a woman in her 70s with acute or convalescent COVID-19.

The V gene is TRBV9, the J gene TRBJ2-7; 11 bases agree with TRBD1. The germline CDR1 and CDR2 sequences are SGDLS and YYNGEE. The CDR3 contains 15 residues. The V gene end was trimmed by 0 bases and the J gene end by 4 bases; junction bases not matched to a gene: 3. Written as DNA, the CDR3 is TGTGCCAGCAGCGTAGGAGGGACAGGGGGTTACGAGCAGTACTTC. The encoded protein is CASSVGGTGGYEQYF.

This chain joins TRBV5-8 and TRBJ1-5; D gene ambiguous. Germline values: CDR1 SGHTS, CDR2 YDEGEE. CDR3 length equals 15 residues. V was cut by 1 base and J by 4 bases, with 12 bases left in between. CDR3 in DNA: TGTGCCAGCAGCTTGCGAGGGTTAGGTAATCAGCCCCAGCATTTT. This translates into CASSLRGLGNQPQHF.

This clone has just one count. The genes are TRBV30 and TRBJ2-3, with D possibly matching TRBD1 (5 bases). This CDR3 is built from 14 residues. Germline CDR1 is GTSNPN and CDR2 is SVGIG (reference sequence). Trimming stripped 2 bases from V and 3 bases from J, with 12 bases between. CDR3 residues: CAWSLGRVTDTQYF. The CDR3 region has the DNA TGTGCCTGGAGTTTGGGCAGGGTGACAGATACGCAGTATTTT.

The V and J genes are TRBV5-8 and TRBJ1-5; TRBD1 might be the D (5 bases). The V end lost 2 bases, the J end lost 7 bases, and 13 bases lay between the germline ends. CDR1 and CDR2 from the germline V gene are SGHTS and YDEGEE. CDR3 length equals 14 residues. The CDR3 loop reads CASSFRGTGQPQHF. The CDR3 DNA sequence: TGTGCCAGCAGCTTCCGGGGGACCGGGCAGCCCCAGCATTTT.

The chain is built from TRBV29-1 and TRBJ2-5; 9 nucleotides agree with TRBD2. J lost 1 base, V lost 5 bases, and 5 bases had no gene match. The CDR3 extends over 14 amino acids. Per the germline V gene, CDR1 is SQVTM and CDR2 is ANQGSEA. The CDR3 region is CSVFGGRVQETQYF. CDR3 sequence (DNA): TGCAGCGTTTTTGGCGGGAGGGTCCAAGAGACCCAGTACTTC.

This chain joins TRBV24-1 and TRBJ2-2, with 7 positions matching TRBD2. With V trimmed by 10 bases and J by 1 base, 5 bases remained unmatched. CDR3 length: 14 residues. Germline V gene sequence: CDR1 KGHDR, CDR2 SFDVKD. The CDR3 coding sequence is TGTGCCACTGGGGGGGTCCTGAACACCGGGGAGCTGTTTTTT. Its protein is CATGGVLNTGELFF.

The V and J genes are TRBV7-8 and TRBJ2-1, with D possibly matching TRBD2 (6 bases). CDR1 SGHVS and CDR2 FQNEAQ come from the germline V gene. V lost 2 bases and J 6 bases, leaving 17 bases between the germline ends. The CDR3 contains 16 residues. The CDR3 DNA follows: TGTGCCAGCAGCTTACTCCAGGAGGGATCCCCCAATGAGCAGTTCTTC. Protein product: CASSLLQEGSPNEQFF.

V usage is TRBV5-1 and J usage is TRBJ2-6; the D is unclear. Germline CDR1 is SGHRS and CDR2 is YFSETQ. CDR3 length: 15 amino acids. Trimming shortened V by 0 bases and J by 0 bases, and 4 bases separated the two germline ends. CDR3 sequence: CASSLAVSGANVLTF. In DNA, the CDR3 is TGCGCCAGCAGCTTGGCAGTCTCTGGGGCCAACGTCCTGACTTTC. Drawing the rest from reference TRBV5-1 and TRBJ2-6, the complete variable domain is KAGVTQTPRYLIKTRGQQVTLSCSPISGHRSVSWYQQTPGQGLQFLFEYFSETQRNKGNFPGRFSGRQFSNSRSEMNVSTLELGDSALYLCASSLAVSGANVLTFGAGSRLTVL.